This T cell receptor (beta chain) comes out of a study of neurological immune-mediated disorders. Across the study: The 35 or so multiple sclerosis patients comprised 31 that were relapsing-remitting and 3 that were secondary progressive.

The CDR3 contains 13 residues. Germline assignment: CDR1 MGHDK and CDR2 SYGVNS. The ends lost 10 bases at V and 8 bases at J; junction bases unmatched: 9. Synthesis of cDNA was performed by 5'RACE using 10-nucleotide random UMIs. TCRdb itself ran the 5' RACE reads through MiXCR, one entry per CDR3 protein. Altogether 100,000 to 150,000 distinct CDR3 sequences are present, 3% to 3.5% being singletons, with the ten largest covering 1% to 1.5%. Unsorted libraries were generated from 2 million PBMCs held at -80 degrees C. This clonotype was detected ten times or more. The sample comprised PBMCs. This receptor was taken from a woman aged 25 to 39 with multiple sclerosis. The rearrangement links TRBV25-1 to TRBJ2-2; TRBD1 matches 8 bases. CDR3: CATRQGSWGELFF. CDR3 coding DNA: TGTGCCACCAGACAGGGGAGCTGGGGGGAGCTGTTTTTT.